This TCR beta chain was identified during a study of shared T cell receptors in the human thymus. The trim removed 5 bases at V and 2 bases at J, leaving 11 bases unmatched. This CDR3 contains 18 residues. Germline V lookup: CDR1 LNHNV, CDR2 YYDKDF (reference sequence). Sequencing was performed with immunoSEQ multiplex PCR; in TCRdb, only in-frame clones are kept and a portion is missing. Here the sample spans almost 550,000 clones, about four fifths being singletons. These data were likewise used in another study, on human thymus T cells. In that study: Donation was from healthy Finnish infants who were having corrective surgery that addressed congenital heart defects. Resections that were taken during corrective heart surgery supplied the thymus tissue. Biased V and J segment usage appeared in thymus and peripheral blood.

Input material: thymocytes. This receptor was identified in a boy under two years old with a congenital heart defect. This chain connects TRBV15 to TRBJ2-1, with 11 bases lining up with TRBD2. The CDR3 DNA follows: TGTGCCACCAGCTCCCCCGGGGTAGCGGGAGGGCCCTACAATGAGCAGTTCTTC. Residues: CATSSPGVAGGPYNEQFF. The full variable domain, completed using reference TRBV15 and TRBJ2-1, is DAMVIQNPRYQVTQFGKPVTLSCSQTLNHNVMYWYQQKSSQAPKLLFHYYDKDFNNEADTPDNFQSRRPNTSFCFLDIRSPGLGDTAMYLCATSSPGVAGGPYNEQFFGPGTRLTVL.